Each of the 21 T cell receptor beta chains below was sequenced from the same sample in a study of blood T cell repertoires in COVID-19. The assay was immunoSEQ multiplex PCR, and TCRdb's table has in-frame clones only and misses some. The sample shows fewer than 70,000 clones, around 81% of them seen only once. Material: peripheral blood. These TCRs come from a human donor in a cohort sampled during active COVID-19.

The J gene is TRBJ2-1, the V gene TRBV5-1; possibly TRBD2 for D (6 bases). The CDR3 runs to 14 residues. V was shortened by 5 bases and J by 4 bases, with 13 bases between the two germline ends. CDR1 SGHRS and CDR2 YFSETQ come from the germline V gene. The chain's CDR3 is CASSPGLSYNEQFF. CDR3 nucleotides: TGCGCCAGCAGTCCGGGACTTTCTTACAATGAGCAGTTCTTC.

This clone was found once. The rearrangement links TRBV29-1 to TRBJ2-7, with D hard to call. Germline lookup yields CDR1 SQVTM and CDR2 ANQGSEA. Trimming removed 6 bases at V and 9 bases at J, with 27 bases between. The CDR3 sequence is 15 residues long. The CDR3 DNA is TGCAGCGTGAGAAGGTCGGCAGACCCTACGACTGGGCAGTACTTC. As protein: CSVRRSADPTTGQYF.

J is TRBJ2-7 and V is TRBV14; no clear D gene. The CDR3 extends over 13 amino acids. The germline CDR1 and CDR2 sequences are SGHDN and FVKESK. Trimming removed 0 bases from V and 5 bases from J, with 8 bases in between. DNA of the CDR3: TGTGCCAGCAGCCAAGATATGTTTGACGAGCAGTACTTC. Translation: CASSQDMFDEQYF. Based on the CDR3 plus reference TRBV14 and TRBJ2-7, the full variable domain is EAGVTQFPSHSVIEKGQTVTLRCDPISGHDNLYWYRRVMGKEIKFLLHFVKESKQDESGMPNNRFLAERTGGTYSTLKVQPAELEDSGVYFCASSQDMFDEQYFGPGTRLTVT.

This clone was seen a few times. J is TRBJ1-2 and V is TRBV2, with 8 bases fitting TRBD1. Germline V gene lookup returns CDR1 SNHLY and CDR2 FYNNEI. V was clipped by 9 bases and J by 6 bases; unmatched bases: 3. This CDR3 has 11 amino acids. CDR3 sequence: CARRQGNGYTF. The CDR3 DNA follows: TGTGCCAGGAGACAGGGGAATGGCTACACCTTC. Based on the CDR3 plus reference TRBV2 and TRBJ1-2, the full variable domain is EPEVTQTPSHQVTQMGQEVILRCVPISNHLYFYWYRQILGQKVEFLVSFYNNEISEKSEIFDDQFSVERPDGSNFTLKIRSTKLEDSAMYFCARRQGNGYTFGSGTRLTVV.

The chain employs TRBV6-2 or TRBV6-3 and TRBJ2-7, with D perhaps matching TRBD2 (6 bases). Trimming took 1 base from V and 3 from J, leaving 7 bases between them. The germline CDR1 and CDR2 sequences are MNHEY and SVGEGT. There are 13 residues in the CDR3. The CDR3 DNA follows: TGTGCCAGCAGTTACTACGGGGGCTACGAGCAGTACTTC. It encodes CASSYYGGYEQYF.

The CDR3 DNA sequence: TGTGCCACCAGCACGGGACAGAATCAGCCCCAGCATTTT. As protein: CATSTGQNQPQHF. This chain uses TRBV15 with TRBJ1-5; 7 bases fit TRBD1. The germline CDR1 and CDR2 sequences are LNHNV and YYDKDF (reference sequence). The junction had 1 base not matched to a gene; V was cut back by 4 bases and J by 4 bases. This CDR3 is 13 amino acids long.

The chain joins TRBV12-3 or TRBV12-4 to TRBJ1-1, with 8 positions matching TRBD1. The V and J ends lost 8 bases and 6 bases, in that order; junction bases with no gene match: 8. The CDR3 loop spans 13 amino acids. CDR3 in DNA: TGTGCCAGCGGGCCGACAGGGGTCTCTGAAGCTTTCTTT. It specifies CASGPTGVSEAFF.

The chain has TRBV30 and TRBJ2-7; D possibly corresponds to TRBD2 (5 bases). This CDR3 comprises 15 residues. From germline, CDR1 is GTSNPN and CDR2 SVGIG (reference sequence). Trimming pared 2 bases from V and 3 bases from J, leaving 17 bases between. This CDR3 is CAWSPRFGGLYEQYF. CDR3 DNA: TGTGCCTGGAGTCCCAGGTTTGGAGGACTCTACGAGCAGTACTTC.

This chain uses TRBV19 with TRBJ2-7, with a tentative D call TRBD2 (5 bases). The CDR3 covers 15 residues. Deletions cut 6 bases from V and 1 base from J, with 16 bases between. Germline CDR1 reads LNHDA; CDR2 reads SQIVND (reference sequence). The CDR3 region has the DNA TGTGCCAGTAGCAGGATCGGGGTAGAGTCCTACGAGCAGTACTTC. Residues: CASSRIGVESYEQYF.

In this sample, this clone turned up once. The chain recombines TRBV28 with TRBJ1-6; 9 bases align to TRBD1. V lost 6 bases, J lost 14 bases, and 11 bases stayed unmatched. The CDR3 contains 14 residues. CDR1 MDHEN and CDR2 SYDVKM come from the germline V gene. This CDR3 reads CASSLNRGLRTLHF. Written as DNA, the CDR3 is TGTGCCAGCAGCTTAAACAGGGGGCTGAGGACCCTCCACTTT.

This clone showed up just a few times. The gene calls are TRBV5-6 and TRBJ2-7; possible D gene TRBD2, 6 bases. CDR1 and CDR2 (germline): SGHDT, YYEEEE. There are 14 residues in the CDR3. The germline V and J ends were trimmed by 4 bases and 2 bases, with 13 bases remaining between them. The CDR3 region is CASSSPAGTYEQYF. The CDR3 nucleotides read TGTGCCAGCAGCAGCCCTGCGGGGACCTACGAGCAGTACTTC.

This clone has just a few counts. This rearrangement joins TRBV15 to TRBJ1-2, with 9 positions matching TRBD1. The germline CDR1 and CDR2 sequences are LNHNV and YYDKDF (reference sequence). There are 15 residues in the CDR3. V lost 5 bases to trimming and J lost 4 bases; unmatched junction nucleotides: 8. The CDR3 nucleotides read TGTGCCACCAGCGATACAGGGGGCCGCGTCTATGGCTACACCTTC. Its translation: CATSDTGGRVYGYTF.

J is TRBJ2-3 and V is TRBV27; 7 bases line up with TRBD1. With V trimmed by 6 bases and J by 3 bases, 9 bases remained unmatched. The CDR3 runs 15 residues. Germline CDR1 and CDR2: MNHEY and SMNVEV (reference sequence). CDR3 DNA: TGTGCCAGCAGCCGAACAGGGGTTAATACAGATACGCAGTATTTT. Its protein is CASSRTGVNTDTQYF.

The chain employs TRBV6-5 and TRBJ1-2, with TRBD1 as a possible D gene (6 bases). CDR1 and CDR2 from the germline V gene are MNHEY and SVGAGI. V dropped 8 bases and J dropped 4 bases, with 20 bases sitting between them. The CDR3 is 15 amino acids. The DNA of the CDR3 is TGTGCCAGCGGTTTTGGACAGCCTAAGAGCTATGGCTACACCTTC. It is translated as CASGFGQPKSYGYTF.

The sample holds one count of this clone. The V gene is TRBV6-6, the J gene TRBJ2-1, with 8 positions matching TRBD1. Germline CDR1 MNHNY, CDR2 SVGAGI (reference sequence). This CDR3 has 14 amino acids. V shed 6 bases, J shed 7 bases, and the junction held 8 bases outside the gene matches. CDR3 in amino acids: CASSKRDRTNEQFF. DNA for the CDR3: TGTGCCAGCAGCAAACGGGACAGGACAAATGAGCAGTTCTTC.

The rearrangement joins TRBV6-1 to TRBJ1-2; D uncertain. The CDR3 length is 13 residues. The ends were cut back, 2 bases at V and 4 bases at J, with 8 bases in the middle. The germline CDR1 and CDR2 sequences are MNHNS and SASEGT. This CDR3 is CASSESGFYGYTF. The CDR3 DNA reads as TGTGCCAGCAGTGAATCGGGATTCTATGGCTACACCTTC.

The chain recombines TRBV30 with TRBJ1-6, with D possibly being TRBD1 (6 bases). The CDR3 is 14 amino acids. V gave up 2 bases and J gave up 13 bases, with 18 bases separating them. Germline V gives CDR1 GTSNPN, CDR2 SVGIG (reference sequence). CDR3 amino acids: CAWSSGRGTGPLHF. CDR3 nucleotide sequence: TGTGCCTGGAGTTCGGGCAGGGGAACTGGGCCCCTCCACTTT.

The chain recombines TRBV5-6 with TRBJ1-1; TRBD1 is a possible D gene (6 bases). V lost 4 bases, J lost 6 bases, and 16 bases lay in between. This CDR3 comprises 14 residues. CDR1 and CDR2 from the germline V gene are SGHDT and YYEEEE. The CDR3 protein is CASSLKTGLAEAFF. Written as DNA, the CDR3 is TGTGCCAGCAGCCTAAAGACAGGCTTAGCTGAAGCTTTCTTT.

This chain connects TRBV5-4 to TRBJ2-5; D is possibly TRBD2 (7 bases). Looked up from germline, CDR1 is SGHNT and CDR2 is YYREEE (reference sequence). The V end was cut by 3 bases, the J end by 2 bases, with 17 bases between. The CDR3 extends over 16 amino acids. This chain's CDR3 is CASSWGGRGLQETQYF. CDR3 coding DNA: TGTGCCAGCAGCTGGGGAGGGCGGGGGCTACAAGAGACCCAGTACTTC.

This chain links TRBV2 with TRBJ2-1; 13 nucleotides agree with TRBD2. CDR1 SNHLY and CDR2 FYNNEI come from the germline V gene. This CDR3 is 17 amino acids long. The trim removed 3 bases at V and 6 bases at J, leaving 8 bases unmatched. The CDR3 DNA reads TGTGCCAGCAGTGAGGTAGGAGGGACTAGCGGGATCAATGAGCAGTTCTTC. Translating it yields CASSEVGGTSGINEQFF.

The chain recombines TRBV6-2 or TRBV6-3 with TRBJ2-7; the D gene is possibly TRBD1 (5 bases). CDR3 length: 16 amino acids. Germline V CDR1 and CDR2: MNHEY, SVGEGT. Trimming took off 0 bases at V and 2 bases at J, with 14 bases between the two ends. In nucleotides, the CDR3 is TGTGCCAGCAGTTACTCGAAGGGCCGACAGACCTACGAGCAGTACTTC. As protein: CASSYSKGRQTYEQYF.